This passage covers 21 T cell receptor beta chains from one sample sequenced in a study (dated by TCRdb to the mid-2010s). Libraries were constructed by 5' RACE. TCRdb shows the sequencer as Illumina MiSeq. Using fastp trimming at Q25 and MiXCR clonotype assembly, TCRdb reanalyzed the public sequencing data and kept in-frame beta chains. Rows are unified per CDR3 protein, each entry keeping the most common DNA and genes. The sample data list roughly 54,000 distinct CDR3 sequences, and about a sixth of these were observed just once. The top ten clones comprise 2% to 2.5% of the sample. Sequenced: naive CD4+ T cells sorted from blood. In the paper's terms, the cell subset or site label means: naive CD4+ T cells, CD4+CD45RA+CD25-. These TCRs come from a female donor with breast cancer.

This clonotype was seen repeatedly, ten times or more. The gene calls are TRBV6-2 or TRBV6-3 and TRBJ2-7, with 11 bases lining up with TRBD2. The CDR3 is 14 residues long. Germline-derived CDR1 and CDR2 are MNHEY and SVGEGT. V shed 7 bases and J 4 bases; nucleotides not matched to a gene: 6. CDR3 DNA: TGTGCCAGCAAACTAGCGGGAGAGTGGTACGAGCAGTACTTC. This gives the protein CASKLAGEWYEQYF.

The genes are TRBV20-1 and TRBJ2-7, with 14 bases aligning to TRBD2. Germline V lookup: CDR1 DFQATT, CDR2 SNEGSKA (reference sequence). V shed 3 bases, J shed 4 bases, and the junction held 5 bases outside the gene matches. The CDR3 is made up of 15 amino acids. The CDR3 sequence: CSARKGLAGGYEQYF. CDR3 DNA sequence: TGCAGTGCTAGGAAAGGACTAGCGGGAGGATACGAGCAGTACTTC.

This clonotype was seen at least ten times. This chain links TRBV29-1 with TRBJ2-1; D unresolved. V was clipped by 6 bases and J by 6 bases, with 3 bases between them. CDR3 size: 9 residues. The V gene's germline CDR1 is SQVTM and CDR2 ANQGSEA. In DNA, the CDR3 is TGCAGCGTCCCCAATGAGCAGTTCTTC. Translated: CSVPNEQFF.

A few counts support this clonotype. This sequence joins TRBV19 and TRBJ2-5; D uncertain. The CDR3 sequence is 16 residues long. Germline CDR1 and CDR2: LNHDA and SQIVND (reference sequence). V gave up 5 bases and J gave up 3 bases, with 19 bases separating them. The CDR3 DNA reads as TGTGCCAGTAGTCCACACACGACGGTGCTGGAAGAGACCCAGTACTTC. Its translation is CASSPHTTVLEETQYF.

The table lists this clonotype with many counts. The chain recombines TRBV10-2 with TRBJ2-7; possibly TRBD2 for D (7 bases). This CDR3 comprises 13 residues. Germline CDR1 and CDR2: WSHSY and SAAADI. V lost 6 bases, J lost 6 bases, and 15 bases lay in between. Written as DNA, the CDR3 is TGCGCCAGCAGGAGGGGGGAGGGATCCGAGCAGTACTTC. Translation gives CASRRGEGSEQYF.

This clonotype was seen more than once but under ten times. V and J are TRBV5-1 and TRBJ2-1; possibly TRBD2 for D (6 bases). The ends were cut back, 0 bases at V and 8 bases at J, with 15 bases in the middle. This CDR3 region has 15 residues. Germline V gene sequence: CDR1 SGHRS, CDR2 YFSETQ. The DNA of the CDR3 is TGCGCCAGCAGCTTGGGCTCCTTGACTAGTCATGAGCAGTTCTTC. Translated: CASSLGSLTSHEQFF.

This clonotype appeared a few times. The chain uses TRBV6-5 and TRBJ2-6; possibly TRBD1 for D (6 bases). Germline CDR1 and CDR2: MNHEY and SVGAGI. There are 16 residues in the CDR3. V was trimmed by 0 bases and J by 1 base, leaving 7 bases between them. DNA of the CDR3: TGTGCCAGCAGTTACTCCCAGGGGTCTGGGGCCAACGTCCTGACTTTC. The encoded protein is CASSYSQGSGANVLTF.

Written as DNA, the CDR3 is TGTGCCAGCAGTTACTCCGGACAGGGACAGCCCCAGCATTTT. The encoded protein is CASSYSGQGQPQHF. The rearrangement uses TRBV6-6 and TRBJ1-5; 8 nucleotides line up with TRBD1. Germline V lookup: CDR1 MNHNY, CDR2 SVGAGI (reference sequence). The CDR3 covers 14 residues. Trimming cost V 0 bases and J 7 bases; bases outside gene matches: 2.

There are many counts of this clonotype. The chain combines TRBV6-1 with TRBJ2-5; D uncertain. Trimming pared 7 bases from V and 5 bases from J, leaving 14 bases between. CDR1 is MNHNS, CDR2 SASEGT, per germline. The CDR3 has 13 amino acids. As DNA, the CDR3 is TGTGCCAGCATGCCCACCTTAGGGGAGACCCAGTACTTC. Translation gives CASMPTLGETQYF.

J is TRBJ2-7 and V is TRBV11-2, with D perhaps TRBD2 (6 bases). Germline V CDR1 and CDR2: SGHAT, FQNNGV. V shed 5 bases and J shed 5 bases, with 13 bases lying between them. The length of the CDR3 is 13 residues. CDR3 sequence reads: CASSPGRLNEQYF. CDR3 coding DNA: TGTGCCAGCAGCCCCGGGAGACTGAACGAGCAGTACTTC. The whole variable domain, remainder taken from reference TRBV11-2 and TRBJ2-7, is EAGVAQSPRYKIIEKRQSVAFWCNPISGHATLYWYQQILGQGPKLLIQFQNNGVVDDSQLPKDRFSAERLKGVDSTLKIQPAKLEDSAVYLCASSPGRLNEQYFGPGTRLTVT.

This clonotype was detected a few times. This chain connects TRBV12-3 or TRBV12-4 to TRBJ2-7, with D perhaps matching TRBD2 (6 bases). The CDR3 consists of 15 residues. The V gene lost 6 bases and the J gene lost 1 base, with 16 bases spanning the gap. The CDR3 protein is CASSPGGALSYEQYF. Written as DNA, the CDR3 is TGTGCCAGCAGCCCCGGAGGGGCGCTTTCCTACGAGCAGTACTTC.

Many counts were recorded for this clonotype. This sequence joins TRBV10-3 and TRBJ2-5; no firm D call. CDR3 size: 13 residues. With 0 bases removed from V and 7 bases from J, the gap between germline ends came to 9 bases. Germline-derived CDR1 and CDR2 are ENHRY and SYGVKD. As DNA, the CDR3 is TGTGCCATCAGTGAGTCGAGTGACGTGACCCAGTACTTC. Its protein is CAISESSDVTQYF.

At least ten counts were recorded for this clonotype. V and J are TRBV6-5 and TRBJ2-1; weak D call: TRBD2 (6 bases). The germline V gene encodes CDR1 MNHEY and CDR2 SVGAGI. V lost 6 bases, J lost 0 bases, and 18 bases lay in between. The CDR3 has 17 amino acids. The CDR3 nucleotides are TGTGCCAGCAGCACAGAACGGGGGTCCAGCTCCTACAATGAGCAGTTCTTC. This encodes CASSTERGSSSYNEQFF.

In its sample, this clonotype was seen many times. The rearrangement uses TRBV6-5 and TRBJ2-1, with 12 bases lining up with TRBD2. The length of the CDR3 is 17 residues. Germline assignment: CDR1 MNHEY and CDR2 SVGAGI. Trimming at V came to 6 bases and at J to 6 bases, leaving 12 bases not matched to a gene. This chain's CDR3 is CASSPRGGTSGFNEQFF. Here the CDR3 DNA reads TGTGCCAGCAGCCCACGAGGCGGGACTAGCGGGTTCAATGAGCAGTTCTTC.

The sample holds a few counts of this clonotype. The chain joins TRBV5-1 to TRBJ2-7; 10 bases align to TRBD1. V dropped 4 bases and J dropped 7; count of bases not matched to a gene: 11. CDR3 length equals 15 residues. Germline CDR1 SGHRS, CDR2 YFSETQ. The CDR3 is CASSRTGGPGWEQYF. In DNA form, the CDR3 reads TGCGCCAGCAGCCGGACAGGGGGTCCAGGGTGGGAGCAGTACTTC. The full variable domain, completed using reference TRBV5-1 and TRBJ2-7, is KAGVTQTPRYLIKTRGQQVTLSCSPISGHRSVSWYQQTPGQGLQFLFEYFSETQRNKGNFPGRFSGRQFSNSRSEMNVSTLELGDSALYLCASSRTGGPGWEQYFGPGTRLTVT.

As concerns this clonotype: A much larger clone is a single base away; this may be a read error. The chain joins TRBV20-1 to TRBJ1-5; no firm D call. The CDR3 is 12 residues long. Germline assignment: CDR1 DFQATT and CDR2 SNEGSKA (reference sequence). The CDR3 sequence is CSGSIIGQPQQF. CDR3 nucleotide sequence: TGCAGTGGGAGTATAATCGGTCAGCCCCAGCAGTTT.

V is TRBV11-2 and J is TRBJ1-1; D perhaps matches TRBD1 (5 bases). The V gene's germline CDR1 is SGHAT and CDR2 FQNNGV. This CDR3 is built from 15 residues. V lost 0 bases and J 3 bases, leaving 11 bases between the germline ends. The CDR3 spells CASSLDLGGDTEAFF. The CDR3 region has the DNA TGTGCCAGCAGCTTAGATCTGGGGGGGGACACTGAAGCTTTCTTT. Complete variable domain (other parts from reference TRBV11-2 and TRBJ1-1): EAGVAQSPRYKIIEKRQSVAFWCNPISGHATLYWYQQILGQGPKLLIQFQNNGVVDDSQLPKDRFSAERLKGVDSTLKIQPAKLEDSAVYLCASSLDLGGDTEAFFGQGTRLTVV.

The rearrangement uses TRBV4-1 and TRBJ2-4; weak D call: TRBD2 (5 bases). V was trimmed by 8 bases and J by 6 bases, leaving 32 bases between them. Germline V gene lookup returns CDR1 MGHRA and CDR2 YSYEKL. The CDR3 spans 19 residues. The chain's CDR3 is CASQRVSSRGTAYPNIQYF. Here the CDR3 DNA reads TGCGCCAGCCAACGTGTGTCTAGCCGGGGTACGGCTTACCCAAACATTCAGTACTTC.

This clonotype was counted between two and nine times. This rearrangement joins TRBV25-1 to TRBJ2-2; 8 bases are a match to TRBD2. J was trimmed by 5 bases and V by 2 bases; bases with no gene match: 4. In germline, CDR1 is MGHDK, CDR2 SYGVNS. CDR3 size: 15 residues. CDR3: CASSEGLAGTGELFF. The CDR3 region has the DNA TGTGCCAGCAGTGAAGGGCTAGCGGGTACCGGGGAGCTGTTTTTT.

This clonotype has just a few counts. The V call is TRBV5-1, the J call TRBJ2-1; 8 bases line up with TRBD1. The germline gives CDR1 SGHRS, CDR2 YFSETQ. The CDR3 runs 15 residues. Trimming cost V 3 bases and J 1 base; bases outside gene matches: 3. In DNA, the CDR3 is TGCGCCAGCAGCTCCAGACAGGGGTCCTACAATGAGCAGTTCTTC. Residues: CASSSRQGSYNEQFF.

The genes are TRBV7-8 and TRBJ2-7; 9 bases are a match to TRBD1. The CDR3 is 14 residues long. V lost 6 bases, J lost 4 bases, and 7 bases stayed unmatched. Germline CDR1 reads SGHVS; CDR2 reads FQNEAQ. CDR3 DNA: TGTGCCAGCAGTTCCGGGACAGGGTATTACGAGCAGTACTTC. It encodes CASSSGTGYYEQYF.